This entry describes one T cell receptor (beta chain). Its specificity is not known. These data come from a study of identical twins. Study-wide points: It was out-of-frame TCR alpha sharing in monozygotic twins that models underestimated. Zero-insertion analyses were open to partial confounding by invariant MAIT and iNKT cells.

One entry per CDR3 protein results from TCRdb running MiXCR on the 5' RACE reads. The sample includes some 500,000 distinct CDR3 sequences, 14% of them seen just once. These data are also associated with another study on yellow fever vaccine responses in identical twins.

The sequenced sample was CD4+ T cells sorted from blood. The sequence was obtained from a woman aged 18-29 years in good health.

The CDR3 bases are TGTGCCAGCCAGAACGGGCAGTCTAGCACAGATACGCAGTATTTT. Translating it yields CASQNGQSSTDTQYF. The chain recombines TRBV12-3 or TRBV12-4 with TRBJ2-3; D remains ambiguous. The germline V and J ends were trimmed by 8 bases and 0 bases, with 15 bases remaining between them. This CDR3 contains 15 residues.